A selection of T cell receptor beta chains follows, all from one sample in a study of vaccination effects on CD4 cells after COVID-19. The protocol was immunoSEQ multiplex PCR, while the TCRdb copy is restricted to in-frame clones and leaves out a portion. The sample shows more than 65,000 clones, about 80% of them seen only once. For these TCRs, the target antigens are not known. Here the sequenced sample was CD4+ T cells from PBMCs cultured with HCoV-229E spike peptides, taken after COVID-19 vaccination. The origin of the receptors is a human donor who received a COVID-19 vaccine. CDR3s include the opening cysteine and the closing phenylalanine or tryptophan. The D gene is left open where the match is weak. Some rows have no size entry. The others give once, few or many, or a class for an expanded clone.

.	.	TRBJ1-1	TRBV18	TGTGCCAGCTCACCAGGTCAGGGGAGGGCAGACACTGAAGCTTTCTTT	CASSPGQGRADTEAFF
.	.	TRBJ1-6	TRBV12-3/TRBV12-4	TGTGCCAGCAGTTCTGGTAACTCTTCACCCCTCCACTTT	CASSSGNSSPLHF
TRBD2	.	TRBJ2-5	TRBV7-9	TGTGCCAGCAGCTTAGGACTAGCGGGGTACCAAGAGACCCAGTACTTC	CASSLGLAGYQETQYF
.	few	TRBJ1-6	TRBV11-2	TGTGCCAGCAGTTACAGGGCTGGCTCCTATAATTCACCCCTCCACTTT	CASSYRAGSYNSPLHF
.	.	TRBJ1-4	TRBV3-1/TRBV3-2	TGTGCCAGCAGCCCGCGATTGGACTCCTTCAATGAAAAACTGTTTTTT	CASSPRLDSFNEKLFF
TRBD2	.	TRBJ2-3	TRBV7-3	TGTGCCAGCAGGTCAGCGGGGAGCACAGATACGCAGTATTTT	CASRSAGSTDTQYF
.	.	TRBJ2-3	TRBV11-1	TGTGCCAGCAGCTCAATGACAGGAGCAGATACGCAGTATTTT	CASSSMTGADTQYF
.	few	TRBJ2-5	TRBV18	TGTGCCAGCTCGCCCGGGTCCGTGAGGGAGACCCAGTACTTC	CASSPGSVRETQYF
.	once	TRBJ2-5	TRBV28	TGTGCCAGCAGTTTAAAGCCTCTGGTCCTCCAGGGCCAAAAAGAGACCCAGTACTTC	CASSLKPLVLQGQKETQYF
TRBD2	.	TRBJ2-5	TRBV5-1	TGCGCCAGCAGCTTTAGCGGGGGGGCGAGGGAGACCCAGTACTTC	CASSFSGGARETQYF
TRBD1	.	TRBJ1-3	TRBV13	TGTGCCAGCAGTACCTTACTAAACAGGGGGCTCTCTGGAAACACCATATATTTT	CASSTLLNRGLSGNTIYF
.	.	TRBJ2-3	TRBV2	TGTGCCAGCAGTGTACAACGGGGTAGCACAGATACGCAGTATTTT	CASSVQRGSTDTQYF
.	.	TRBJ1-2	TRBV7-9	TGTGCCAGCAGCTTAGCCCTTGAGGGCTACACCTTC	CASSLALEGYTF
TRBD2	.	TRBJ2-5	TRBV7-9	TGTGCCAGCAGCTTAACAGCGGGACAAGAGACCCAGTACTTC	CASSLTAGQETQYF
.	.	TRBJ2-5	TRBV5-1	TGCGCCAGCAGCAGGAGTGGAGAGACCCAGTACTTC	CASSRSGETQYF
.	.	TRBJ1-6	TRBV5-1	TGCGCCAGCAGCTTGGGCGGGTTGTTTTCGCGGGGAAATTCACCCCTCCACTTT	CASSLGGLFSRGNSPLHF
.	.	TRBJ1-2	TRBV19	TGTGCCAGTAGTGACTCACTACTCGGTGGCTACACCTTC	CASSDSLLGGYTF
.	.	TRBJ2-4	TRBV14	TGTGCCAGCAGCCAAGGGACAGCCAACATTCAGTACTTC	CASSQGTANIQYF
.	.	TRBJ1-3	TRBV7-2	TGTGCCAGCAGCTCCCCCGGTGGCTCTGGAAACACCATATATTTT	CASSSPGGSGNTIYF
.	.	TRBJ1-3	TRBV14	TGTGCCAGCAGCCCCCTCGGGGTAAAAGGAAACACCATATATTTT	CASSPLGVKGNTIYF
TRBD2	.	TRBJ2-3	TRBV28	TGTGCCAGCAGTTTATTTGAAGCGGGAGCTAGCACAGATACGCAGTATTTT	CASSLFEAGASTDTQYF
.	few	TRBJ1-5	TRBV5-1	TGCGCCAGCAGCTTGGAGGCAGGTAGATATCAGCCCCAGCATTTT	CASSLEAGRYQPQHF
.	once	TRBJ1-2	TRBV11-2	TGTGCCAGCAGCTCTTTAGGAAGGAATGGCTACACCTTC	CASSSLGRNGYTF
.	.	TRBJ1-1	TRBV7-2	TGTGCCAGCAGCTTCAGGGCATCCTCCACTGAAGCTTTCTTT	CASSFRASSTEAFF